This TCR beta chain was captured in a study of blood T cells in healthy people across ages. Next came a second PCR, run for about 6 to 12 cycles, which used a sample-barcoded 5' primer along with a J-beta primer mix. MiXCR was run by TCRdb on the 5' RACE reads, yielding one entry per CDR3 protein. Here the sample spans 730,000 or so distinct CDR3 sequences, approximately 40% being singletons. The CDR3 loop spans 14 amino acids. Per the germline V gene, CDR1 is SGHTA and CDR2 is FQGNSA. On this clonotype itself: A much larger clone differs by one base, so this may be a read error.

The TCR originated in an older man in good health. The chain employs TRBV7-2 and TRBJ2-3, with D maybe TRBD2 (5 bases). The sample taken for sequencing was blood. CDR3 loop: CASSLDSARDMQYF. CDR3 DNA: TGTGCCAGCAGCTTGGATAGCGCAAGAGATATGCAGTATTTT. Supplemented by reference TRBV7-2 and TRBJ2-3, the full variable domain reads GAGVSQSPSNKVTEKGKDVELRCDPISGHTALYWYRQSLGQGLEFLIYFQGNSAPDKSGLPSDRFSAERTGGSVSTLTIQRTQQEDSAVYLCASSLDSARDMQYFGPGTRLTVL.